This is a list of T cell receptor beta chains from one sample in a study of identical twins. TCRdb recomputed calls from the 5' RACE reads with MiXCR, one row per CDR3 protein. The table lists 410,000 or so distinct CDR3 sequences, around 20% of them singletons, with 12% in the top ten. What was sequenced was naive T cells sorted from blood. These receptors came from a man aged 50 or older in good health. The CDR3 runs from the conserved cysteine through the conserved F or W. The order of the fields is clone size, V gene, D gene, J gene, CDR3 DNA, CDR3 protein. A D gene is named only where the DNA matches it firmly. Clone size appears in some rows only: once, few, many, or a class for an expanded clone.

clone_size: few
v_call: TRBV5-6
d_call: TRBD1
j_call: TRBJ2-5
cdr3_nt: TGTGCCAGCAGCTCCGGGACAGGGATCGAGACCCAGTACTTC
cdr3_aa: CASSSGTGIETQYF

clone_size: few
v_call: TRBV2
d_call: .
j_call: TRBJ1-5
cdr3_nt: TGTGCCAGCAGTGAAGGGCTTGGCAGGGTTGGGGATCAGCCCCAGCATTTT
cdr3_aa: CASSEGLGRVGDQPQHF

clone_size: many
v_call: TRBV18
d_call: TRBD1
j_call: TRBJ1-5
cdr3_nt: TGTGCCAGCTCACCGGGACAGGAGAATAGGAATCAGCCCCAGCATTTT
cdr3_aa: CASSPGQENRNQPQHF

clone_size: .
v_call: TRBV7-2
d_call: TRBD2
j_call: TRBJ2-2
cdr3_nt: TGTGCCAGCCGGGGGGAGGGCACCGGGGAGCTGTTTTTT
cdr3_aa: CASRGEGTGELFF

clone_size: few
v_call: TRBV20-1
d_call: .
j_call: TRBJ1-6
cdr3_nt: TGCAGTGCTAGAGAGAGACTCCGAAGCTCCTATAATTCACCCCTCCACTTT
cdr3_aa: CSARERLRSSYNSPLHF

clone_size: few
v_call: TRBV7-9
d_call: .
j_call: TRBJ1-3
cdr3_nt: TGTGCCAGCAGCTTAGTCTCCGGGGACCCCTCTGGAAACACCATATATTTT
cdr3_aa: CASSLVSGDPSGNTIYF

clone_size: many
v_call: TRBV29-1
d_call: TRBD1
j_call: TRBJ2-7
cdr3_nt: TGCAGCGTTGAGACAGGGGCGAGGGAGCAGTACTTC
cdr3_aa: CSVETGAREQYF

clone_size: few
v_call: TRBV12-3/TRBV12-4
d_call: .
j_call: TRBJ1-1
cdr3_nt: TGTGCCACCAGAGACAGTTTCACTGAAGCTTTCTTT
cdr3_aa: CATRDSFTEAFF

clone_size: .
v_call: TRBV20-1
d_call: TRBD2
j_call: TRBJ2-3
cdr3_nt: TGCAGTGCCCCCCTTTGGGCTAGCGGGGGGGCAGATACGCAGTATTTT
cdr3_aa: CSAPLWASGGADTQYF

clone_size: .
v_call: TRBV20-1
d_call: TRBD1
j_call: TRBJ1-2
cdr3_nt: TGCAGTGCGAGAAGACAGGGGGCCTATGGCTACACCTTC
cdr3_aa: CSARRQGAYGYTF

clone_size: many
v_call: TRBV3-1
d_call: TRBD1
j_call: TRBJ1-5
cdr3_nt: TGTGCCAGCAGCCCGACAGGGTTACATCAGCCCCAGCATTTT
cdr3_aa: CASSPTGLHQPQHF

clone_size: .
v_call: TRBV6-2/TRBV6-3
d_call: .
j_call: TRBJ2-1
cdr3_nt: TGTGCCAGCAGTTATGAAGGGGATTTCTTCTACAATGAGCAGTTCTTC
cdr3_aa: CASSYEGDFFYNEQFF

clone_size: many
v_call: TRBV5-1
d_call: TRBD2
j_call: TRBJ2-2
cdr3_nt: TGCGCCAGCAGCGACGGGACTATCCCCGGGGAGCTGTTTTTT
cdr3_aa: CASSDGTIPGELFF

clone_size: .
v_call: TRBV7-9
d_call: .
j_call: TRBJ1-6
cdr3_nt: TGTGCCACCGGGGAGATGACCTATAATTCACCCCTCCACTTT
cdr3_aa: CATGEMTYNSPLHF

clone_size: many
v_call: TRBV29-1
d_call: TRBD2
j_call: TRBJ2-2
cdr3_nt: TGCAGCGTTGCGGAGCGGGAGAACACCGGGGAGCTGTTTTTT
cdr3_aa: CSVAERENTGELFF

clone_size: few
v_call: TRBV12-3/TRBV12-4
d_call: .
j_call: TRBJ2-1
cdr3_nt: TGTGCCAGCAGAGGGGGGAATGAGCAGTTCTTC
cdr3_aa: CASRGGNEQFF

clone_size: many
v_call: TRBV4-3
d_call: TRBD1
j_call: TRBJ1-1
cdr3_nt: TGCGCCAGCAGCCAGGACAGGGGGAACACTGAAGCTTTCTTT
cdr3_aa: CASSQDRGNTEAFF

clone_size: few
v_call: TRBV13
d_call: .
j_call: TRBJ2-7
cdr3_nt: TGTGCCAGCAGCTTAGCCCTCCGAGGGGGGAGCTCCTACGAGCAGTACTTC
cdr3_aa: CASSLALRGGSSYEQYF

clone_size: once
v_call: TRBV12-3/TRBV12-4
d_call: TRBD1
j_call: TRBJ1-5
cdr3_nt: TGTGCCAGCAGTTCGGTCAGGGGGTGGGGGTTGACCGATCAGCCCCAGCATTTT
cdr3_aa: CASSSVRGWGLTDQPQHF

clone_size: many
v_call: TRBV6-5
d_call: .
j_call: TRBJ1-1
cdr3_nt: TGTGCCAGCAGTTACGGAGGATCTGAAGCTTTCTTT
cdr3_aa: CASSYGGSEAFF

clone_size: once
v_call: TRBV5-4
d_call: TRBD1
j_call: TRBJ1-4
cdr3_nt: TGTGCCAGCAGCCGCCGGGACAGGGCTGAAAAACTGTTTTTT
cdr3_aa: CASSRRDRAEKLFF

clone_size: many
v_call: TRBV10-3
d_call: .
j_call: TRBJ2-7
cdr3_nt: TGTGCCATCAGTGAGCCCAATTTTTGGGGGGACTACGAGCAGTACTTC
cdr3_aa: CAISEPNFWGDYEQYF

clone_size: few
v_call: TRBV20-1
d_call: .
j_call: TRBJ2-1
cdr3_nt: TGCAGTGCTAGAGACGGGGGCGGGGGATCCTACAATGAGCAGTTCTTC
cdr3_aa: CSARDGGGGSYNEQFF

clone_size: .
v_call: TRBV20-1
d_call: .
j_call: TRBJ2-4
cdr3_nt: TGCAGTGCTCTCGACGACCTAGCCAAAAACATTCAGTACTTC
cdr3_aa: CSALDDLAKNIQYF

clone_size: .
v_call: TRBV5-1
d_call: TRBD2
j_call: TRBJ2-2
cdr3_nt: TGCGCCAGCAGCGGCGGGGGAACCGGCGGGGAGCTGTTTTTT
cdr3_aa: CASSGGGTGGELFF

clone_size: few
v_call: TRBV4-1
d_call: TRBD1
j_call: TRBJ1-4
cdr3_nt: TGCGCCAGCAGCCTTAGGGGGCAGGTCAGAGAAAAACTGTTTTTT
cdr3_aa: CASSLRGQVREKLFF

clone_size: few
v_call: TRBV20-1
d_call: TRBD1
j_call: TRBJ1-6
cdr3_nt: TGCAGTGCTAGAACGACAGGGGCTTCACCCCTCCACTTT
cdr3_aa: CSARTTGASPLHF

clone_size: many
v_call: TRBV28
d_call: .
j_call: TRBJ2-7
cdr3_nt: TGTGCCAGCAGTTTATCAGGGGGGGCAGGGGACTACGAGCAGTACTTC
cdr3_aa: CASSLSGGAGDYEQYF

clone_size: many
v_call: TRBV29-1
d_call: .
j_call: TRBJ2-3
cdr3_nt: TGCAGCGTTGACCAGGGATACCTGGTGGAGGGTACGCAGTATTTT
cdr3_aa: CSVDQGYLVEGTQYF

clone_size: .
v_call: TRBV20-1
d_call: .
j_call: TRBJ2-7
cdr3_nt: TGCAGTGCTAGAGCGCCCGGGACCCCCTACGAGCAGTACTTC
cdr3_aa: CSARAPGTPYEQYF

clone_size: .
v_call: TRBV20-1
d_call: TRBD2
j_call: TRBJ2-2
cdr3_nt: TGCAGTGCTACATCCGGGACTATCAACACCGGGGAGCTGTTTTTT
cdr3_aa: CSATSGTINTGELFF

clone_size: .
v_call: TRBV20-1
d_call: .
j_call: TRBJ2-1
cdr3_nt: TGCAGTGCTAGAGATTACCGGAACTACAATGAGCAGTTCTTC
cdr3_aa: CSARDYRNYNEQFF

clone_size: many
v_call: TRBV12-3/TRBV12-4
d_call: .
j_call: TRBJ1-5
cdr3_nt: TGTGCCACTACCTGGGGGAGCCAGCCCCAGCATTTT
cdr3_aa: CATTWGSQPQHF

clone_size: .
v_call: TRBV7-6
d_call: .
j_call: TRBJ2-1
cdr3_nt: TGTGCCAGCAGCTTTGGGCAGGCCTCCTACAATGAGCAGTTCTTC
cdr3_aa: CASSFGQASYNEQFF

clone_size: .
v_call: TRBV27
d_call: TRBD2
j_call: TRBJ2-1
cdr3_nt: TGTGCCAGCAGTTTCCCCTCGGAGCGGGAGGCCTATGAGCAGTTCTTC
cdr3_aa: CASSFPSEREAYEQFF

clone_size: .
v_call: TRBV7-2
d_call: .
j_call: TRBJ1-1
cdr3_nt: TGTGCCAGCAGCCCCGCTCGGACAGTGAACACTGAAGCTTTCTTT
cdr3_aa: CASSPARTVNTEAFF

clone_size: many
v_call: TRBV4-3
d_call: .
j_call: TRBJ2-7
cdr3_nt: TGCGCCAGCAGCCAAGATTGGGCATACGAGCAGTACTTC
cdr3_aa: CASSQDWAYEQYF

clone_size: .
v_call: TRBV7-2
d_call: TRBD1
j_call: TRBJ1-4
cdr3_nt: TGTGCCAGCAGCTTATCGGCAGGGGGCGGCGAAAAACTGTTTTTT
cdr3_aa: CASSLSAGGGEKLFF

clone_size: few
v_call: TRBV4-1
d_call: TRBD1
j_call: TRBJ1-1
cdr3_nt: TGCGCCAGCAGCCAGGGGACAGGGATAGTGAACACTGAAGCTTTCTTT
cdr3_aa: CASSQGTGIVNTEAFF

clone_size: .
v_call: TRBV5-6
d_call: .
j_call: TRBJ1-6
cdr3_nt: TGTGCCAGCAGCCCAGGAGGGAGGTCTTCACCCCTCCACTTT
cdr3_aa: CASSPGGRSSPLHF